A selection of T cell receptor beta chains follows, all from one sample in a study of identical twins. A single record per CDR3 protein comes from TCRdb applying MiXCR to the 5' RACE reads. The sample comprises approximately 410,000 distinct CDR3 sequences, approximately 18% of which are singletons, and 10% to 15% rests with the top ten. The sample consisted of naive T cells sorted from blood. These receptors came from a man aged 45-65 years in good health. Each CDR3 is given with its conserved first and last residue. The order of the fields is J gene, D gene, V gene, clone size, CDR3 protein, CDR3 DNA. The D gene is left open where the match is weak. Size is omitted from some rows. Given values are once, few, many or a class for expanded clones.

>TRBJ1-1|.|TRBV12-3/TRBV12-4|few
CASSLEVMNTEAFF
TGTGCCAGCAGTTTAGAGGTCATGAACACTGAAGCTTTCTTT
>TRBJ2-1|.|TRBV11-2|.
CASRPTGGYNEQFF
TGTGCCAGCAGGCCTACCGGAGGCTACAATGAGCAGTTCTTC
>TRBJ2-1|TRBD1|TRBV10-3|many
CAISERTGTNEQFF
TGTGCCATCAGTGAAAGGACAGGGACTAATGAGCAGTTCTTC
>TRBJ2-2|TRBD2|TRBV10-3|few
CAISESLLSSGDTGELFF
TGTGCCATCAGTGAGAGCCTGTTGTCGAGCGGGGACACCGGGGAGCTGTTTTTT
>TRBJ2-7|TRBD1|TRBV12-3/TRBV12-4|.
CASSFDRGSGEQYF
TGTGCCAGCAGTTTTGACAGGGGATCGGGCGAGCAGTACTTC
>TRBJ2-2|TRBD2|TRBV20-1|many
CSARGTSGSLIGELFF
TGCAGTGCTCGAGGGACTAGCGGGAGTTTAATCGGGGAGCTGTTTTTT
>TRBJ2-3|.|TRBV5-1|few
CASSFARQYTDTQYF
TGCGCCAGCAGCTTCGCCAGACAATACACAGATACGCAGTATTTT
>TRBJ2-5|TRBD1|TRBV7-9|.
CASSLWTGEKETQYF
TGTGCCAGCAGCCTGTGGACAGGGGAGAAGGAGACCCAGTACTTC
>TRBJ2-7|TRBD2|TRBV6-2/TRBV6-3|few
CASSSRDYSEQYF
TGTGCCAGCAGCTCACGGGACTACTCCGAGCAGTACTTC
>TRBJ2-1|TRBD1|TRBV3-1|many
CASSPRQGVYNEQFF
TGTGCCAGCAGCCCCAGACAGGGGGTATACAATGAGCAGTTCTTC
>TRBJ2-1|TRBD2|TRBV25-1|few
CASSESGGGLNEQFF
TGTGCCAGCAGTGAATCGGGGGGAGGGCTAAATGAGCAGTTCTTC
>TRBJ2-5|.|TRBV12-3/TRBV12-4|.
CASSPGITQETQYF
TGTGCCAGCAGTCCTGGCATCACCCAAGAGACCCAGTACTTC
>TRBJ2-3|.|TRBV10-1|many
CASSDGDTQYF
TGCGCCAGCAGTGACGGCGATACGCAGTATTTT
>TRBJ2-1|TRBD2|TRBV12-3/TRBV12-4|.
CASSPPLGVAGAGNEQFF
TGTGCCAGCAGTCCGCCTTTGGGTGTAGCGGGAGCTGGCAATGAGCAGTTCTTC
>TRBJ2-2|.|TRBV29-1|.
CSGLLQGPGELFF
TGCAGCGGTTTACTACAGGGCCCCGGGGAGCTGTTTTTT
>TRBJ2-7|TRBD2|TRBV3-1|.
CASSATAGVFLSEQYF
TGTGCCAGCAGCGCAACAGCGGGGGTGTTTCTCAGCGAGCAGTACTTC
>TRBJ2-7|.|TRBV20-1|many
CSARDLLLVGGEQYF
TGCAGTGCTAGAGATCTACTCCTAGTCGGTGGGGAGCAGTACTTC
>TRBJ2-3|TRBD2|TRBV20-1|few
CSARVNGGARDTQYF
TGCAGTGCTAGAGTAAACGGGGGGGCCAGGGATACGCAGTATTTT
>TRBJ1-4|.|TRBV20-1|.
CSARGDTGDEKLFF
TGCAGTGCTAGAGGGGACACCGGGGATGAAAAACTGTTTTTT
>TRBJ1-5|.|TRBV18|.
CASSSGQGWNQPQHF
TGTGCCAGCTCAAGTGGGCAGGGATGGAATCAGCCCCAGCATTTT
>TRBJ2-1|.|TRBV20-1|.
CSASTGTKPSYNEQFF
TGCAGTGCTAGTACCGGGACAAAACCCTCCTACAATGAGCAGTTCTTC
>TRBJ2-6|.|TRBV24-1|.
CATSETAGRSGANVLTF
TGTGCCACCAGTGAGACCGCAGGGCGCTCTGGGGCCAACGTCCTGACTTTC
>TRBJ2-7|TRBD2|TRBV6-2/TRBV6-3|few
CASSPNRPSGSMYEQYF
TGTGCCAGCAGTCCAAATCGGCCTAGCGGGAGTATGTACGAGCAGTACTTC
>TRBJ2-5|.|TRBV7-9|few
CASTTYRETQYF
TGTGCCAGCACCACTTACAGGGAGACCCAGTACTTC
>TRBJ2-4|TRBD2|TRBV12-3/TRBV12-4|.
CASSFGGGGLAKNIQYF
TGTGCCAGCAGTTTCGGGGGGGGAGGTCTAGCCAAAAACATTCAGTACTTC
>TRBJ2-1|TRBD2|TRBV24-1|many
CATMSILAGEDEQFF
TGTGCCACCATGAGTATTTTGGCGGGAGAGGATGAGCAGTTCTTC
>TRBJ2-1|TRBD2|TRBV7-6|few
CASSLVTSGGANEQFF
TGTGCCAGCAGCTTAGTTACTAGCGGGGGGGCAAATGAGCAGTTCTTC
>TRBJ2-5|TRBD1|TRBV29-1|many
CSVGPQGEETQYF
TGCAGCGTTGGTCCGCAGGGGGAGGAGACCCAGTACTTC